This TCR beta chain stems from a study of cytomegalovirus exposure and HLA in healthy donors. Study-wide background: An early release of data contained approximately 80 million unique TCRs, which came from HLA-typed donors.

Broader study findings: Later on, an analysis tied 15,000 or so TCR beta sequences to HLA alleles at 0.05 false discovery rate. Specificity for CMV antigens was confirmed in vitro for a few of the CMV-associated chains.

A multiplex PCR was run with 60 Vbeta primers and 13 Jbeta primers. Sequencing used immunoSEQ multiplex PCR; TCRdb keeps in-frame clones, though not all of them. Of over 130,000 clones listed, under 70% are singletons. Trimming took off 4 bases at V and 4 bases at J, with 10 bases between the two ends. Looked up from germline, CDR1 is MNHEY and CDR2 is SMNVEV (reference sequence). The CDR3 spans 14 residues. Points on this clone: Antigen specificity is unknown.

The chain couples TRBV27 to TRBJ2-2, with D possibly being TRBD1 (6 bases). The sample comprised PBMCs. This clonotype was obtained from a woman aged 55 to 70 in good health and CMV-seronegative. CDR3 sequence: CASSSRGSTGELFF. Written as DNA, the CDR3 is TGTGCCAGCAGTTCAAGGGGGTCCACCGGGGAGCTGTTTTTT.